One and the same sample provided the 26 T cell receptor beta chains below, sequenced in a study of blood T cell repertoires in COVID-19. Clones were sequenced by immunoSEQ multiplex PCR, and TCRdb holds only the in-frame ones, with some missing. The sample has about 400,000 clones; approximately 87% are singletons. Sequenced sample: PBMCs or T cells enriched from blood (not recorded which). The receptors originated from a woman aged 50 to 60 who had recovered from COVID-19.

The V gene is TRBV13, the J gene TRBJ2-7, with 13 bases matching TRBD2. CDR1 and CDR2 from the germline V gene are PRHDT and FYEKMQ (reference sequence). Trimming at V came to 0 bases and at J to 4 bases, leaving 3 bases not matched to a gene. This CDR3 has 16 amino acids. The CDR3 protein is CASSLGWTSGGYEQYF. The DNA of the CDR3 is TGTGCCAGCAGCTTAGGTTGGACTAGCGGGGGATACGAGCAGTACTTC.

The CDR3 DNA reads as TGTGCCAGCAGTGAAGCCCGGGTCTTAACCGGGGAGCTGTTTTTT. As protein: CASSEARVLTGELFF. The J gene is TRBJ2-2, the V gene TRBV2; D is ambiguous. There are 15 residues in the CDR3. Germline V gene sequence: CDR1 SNHLY, CDR2 FYNNEI. V lost 0 bases and J 5 bases, leaving 10 bases between the germline ends.

The chain is built from TRBV13 and TRBJ2-7; possibly TRBD1 for D (5 bases). Germline loops: CDR1 PRHDT, CDR2 FYEKMQ (reference sequence). V shed 2 bases and J shed 3 bases, with 14 bases lying between them. This CDR3 spans 15 amino acids. CDR3 protein: CASSLWGAYNYEQYF. Written as DNA, the CDR3 is TGTGCCAGCAGCTTATGGGGCGCCTACAACTACGAGCAGTACTTC.

The rearrangement uses TRBV4-2 and TRBJ2-7; D not certain. CDR3 length: 17 residues. The germline CDR1 and CDR2 sequences are LGHNA and YNFKEQ. Trimming cost V 3 bases and J 3 bases, with 21 bases left between them. The CDR3 loop reads CASSQGPDNPLGYEQYF. DNA of the CDR3: TGTGCCAGCAGCCAGGGTCCTGACAATCCTTTAGGCTACGAGCAGTACTTC.

The chain carries TRBV5-1 and TRBJ2-1, with TRBD2 as a possible D gene (6 bases). Trimming stripped 4 bases from V and 10 bases from J, with 21 bases between. CDR3 length: 15 amino acids. Germline V gives CDR1 SGHRS, CDR2 YFSETQ. CDR3 DNA sequence: TGCGCCAGCAGCACTATCTCTGGGGGGAGCGGGGAGCAGTTCTTC. It is translated as CASSTISGGSGEQFF.

The chain recombines TRBV5-5 with TRBJ1-1; D perhaps matches TRBD1 (5 bases). CDR3 length equals 13 residues. CDR1 is SGHKS, CDR2 YYEKEE, per germline (reference sequence). Trimming pared 1 base from V and 6 bases from J, leaving 10 bases between. The DNA of the CDR3 is TGTGCCAGCAGCTTGTGGAGGGGAGCTGAAGCTTTCTTT. Encoded protein: CASSLWRGAEAFF.

The V and J genes are TRBV21-1 and TRBJ2-7; the table's TRBD1 call for D was not verified on the DNA. TRBV21-1 is a pseudogene locus. The CDR3 covers 11 residues. CDR3 region: CASSKGQEQYF. CDR3 sequence (DNA): TGTGCCAGCAGCAAAGGACAAGAGCAGTACTTC.

The chain uses TRBV30 and TRBJ2-7; a weak D match, TRBD2 (6 bases). CDR3 length: 14 residues. V lost 3 bases and J 4 bases, leaving 16 bases between the germline ends. Germline V gene sequence: CDR1 GTSNPN, CDR2 SVGIG (reference sequence). Here the CDR3 reads CAWRRTGVPYEQYF. The CDR3 bases are TGTGCCTGGAGAAGAACGGGGGTTCCGTACGAGCAGTACTTC.

The chain carries TRBV19 and TRBJ1-5; unclear D gene. CDR3 size: 16 residues. Germline assignment: CDR1 LNHDA and CDR2 SQIVND (reference sequence). V gave up 3 bases and J gave up 6 bases, with 18 bases separating them. CDR3 coding DNA: TGTGCCAGTAGTATCGGGGAGGGTAGGTCAAGTCAGCCCCAGCATTTT. Its translation is CASSIGEGRSSQPQHF.

The sample holds one count of this clone. The chain links TRBV27 to TRBJ2-1; the match to TRBD2 covers 10 bases. The CDR3 has 17 amino acids. Germline-derived CDR1 and CDR2 are MNHEY and SMNVEV (reference sequence). The V and J ends lost 7 bases and 8 bases, in that order; junction bases with no gene match: 17. CDR3 sequence reads: CASIRTSGGTGIDEQFF. CDR3 sequence (DNA): TGTGCCAGCATAAGGACTAGCGGAGGTACTGGTATCGATGAGCAGTTCTTC.

The chain uses TRBV5-4 and TRBJ2-3; D is possibly TRBD2 (5 bases). Per the germline V gene, CDR1 is SGHNT and CDR2 is YYREEE (reference sequence). The CDR3 contains 18 residues. Deletions cut 0 bases from V and 2 bases from J, with 19 bases between. This CDR3 reads CASSLGSGRALFTDTQYF. The CDR3 DNA is TGTGCCAGCAGCTTGGGAAGTGGGCGGGCCCTATTCACAGATACGCAGTATTTT.

This clone has a single count. The chain is built from TRBV9 and TRBJ1-2, with a tentative D call TRBD1 (6 bases). V lost 2 bases to trimming and J lost 3 bases, with 11 bases between them. Germline CDR1 and CDR2: SGDLS and YYNGEE. The CDR3 contains 14 residues. For the CDR3, the DNA is TGTGCCAGCAGCGTCGGGGACACCGACTATGGCTACACCTTC. Translating it yields CASSVGDTDYGYTF.

J is TRBJ1-1 and V is TRBV27; D unresolved. The V and J ends lost 3 bases and 0 bases respectively, with 14 bases between them. Germline lookup yields CDR1 MNHEY and CDR2 SMNVEV (reference sequence). The CDR3 contains 16 residues. CDR3: CASSFDPRGMNTEAFF. CDR3 nucleotides: TGTGCCAGCAGTTTTGACCCCCGGGGAATGAACACTGAAGCTTTCTTT.

The chain recombines TRBV18 with TRBJ1-2; TRBD1 agrees at 7 bases. J was trimmed by 6 bases and V by 5 bases; bases with no gene match: 6. CDR1 and CDR2 from the germline V gene are KGHSH and LQKENI. The CDR3 is 13 residues long. DNA of the CDR3: TGTGCCAGCTCAGCAAGGGACAGAGATGGCTACACCTTC. Translated, it gives CASSARDRDGYTF.

The rearrangement links TRBV9 to TRBJ2-2; TRBD2 matches 10 bases. The ends lost 4 bases at V and 2 bases at J; junction bases unmatched: 5. The CDR3 has 16 residues. Germline loops: CDR1 SGDLS, CDR2 YYNGEE. The CDR3 is CASSYRLAGNTGELFF. The CDR3 DNA follows: TGTGCCAGCAGCTACCGACTAGCGGGTAACACCGGGGAGCTGTTTTTT.

This clone was observed a few times. This chain joins TRBV6-1 and TRBJ2-7; 7 nucleotides line up with TRBD1. This CDR3 contains 20 residues. J gave up 3 bases and V 4 bases, and 24 bases lay outside the gene matches. Germline V gene lookup returns CDR1 MNHNS and CDR2 SASEGT. The CDR3 DNA is TGTGCCAGCAGTGGGTTTACTCCGACAGGGTTTGACCCGTCGGGCTACGAGCAGTACTTC. Translating it yields CASSGFTPTGFDPSGYEQYF.

The gene calls are TRBV5-6 and TRBJ1-5; perhaps TRBD1 as D (6 bases). Per germline, CDR1 SGHDT and CDR2 YYEEEE. V lost 4 bases and J lost 0, with 11 bases in between. This CDR3 region has 15 residues. The CDR3 loop is CASSRGAGSNQPQHF. The CDR3, as DNA: TGTGCCAGCAGCCGGGGGGCAGGTAGCAATCAGCCCCAGCATTTT.

This chain uses TRBV7-9 with TRBJ1-4; D is possibly TRBD1 (5 bases). The germline V and J ends were trimmed by 7 bases and 0 bases, with 12 bases remaining between them. The length of the CDR3 is 15 residues. Germline assignment: CDR1 SEHNR and CDR2 FQNEAQ (reference sequence). This chain's CDR3 is CASKNLRATNEKLFF. The CDR3 nucleotides are TGTGCCAGCAAAAACCTCAGGGCAACTAATGAAAAACTGTTTTTT.

The genes are TRBV10-2 and TRBJ1-2, with D perhaps matching TRBD1 (6 bases). Between the trimmed V and J ends, which lost 3 bases and 6 bases, there was a span of 17 bases. CDR3 size: 15 residues. CDR1 is WSHSY, CDR2 SAAADI, per germline. CDR3: CASSEWYGGVNGYTF. As DNA, the CDR3 is TGCGCCAGCAGTGAATGGTATGGGGGCGTGAATGGCTACACCTTC.

The gene calls are TRBV4-1 and TRBJ1-5; D is unclear. Trimming pared 1 base from V and 0 bases from J, leaving 7 bases between. Germline CDR1 is MGHRA and CDR2 is YSYEKL. The CDR3 runs 15 residues. The CDR3 loop is CASSQGTYSNQPQHF. DNA of the CDR3: TGCGCCAGCAGCCAAGGGACTTATAGCAATCAGCCCCAGCATTTT.

In its sample, this clone was seen many times. The gene calls are TRBV6-4 and TRBJ1-2; D gene uncertain. CDR3 length: 14 amino acids. CDR1 MRHNA and CDR2 SNTAGT come from the germline V gene. V lost 4 bases, J lost 7 bases, and 16 bases lay in between. CDR3 region: CASSASPGNGGYTF. The CDR3 nucleotides read TGTGCCAGCAGTGCTTCCCCGGGAAATGGTGGCTACACCTTC.

This chain uses TRBV13 with TRBJ2-7, with 11 bases that match TRBD1. The CDR3 length is 13 residues. CDR1 and CDR2 from the germline V gene are PRHDT and FYEKMQ (reference sequence). Losses at the gene ends were 5 bases for V and 6 bases for J; bases not matched to a gene: 3. The CDR3 here is CASSRGTGGEQYF. The CDR3 DNA follows: TGTGCCAGCAGCCGAGGGACAGGGGGCGAGCAGTACTTC.

The CDR3 reads CASSSVGVGNTIYF. The CDR3 DNA sequence: TGTGCCAGCAGTTCAGTCGGGGTTGGGAACACCATATATTTT. The V call is TRBV28, the J call TRBJ1-3; D remains ambiguous. Per the germline V gene, CDR1 is MDHEN and CDR2 is SYDVKM. V lost 4 bases and J 7 bases, leaving 14 bases between the germline ends. This CDR3 region has 14 residues.

In DNA form, the CDR3 reads TGTGCCAGCAGCCTGTCGACCGCTCAGGGGGCAAAACTGTTTTTT. Translation gives CASSLSTAQGAKLFF. The chain has TRBV28 and TRBJ1-4; 8 bases fit TRBD1. This CDR3 spans 15 amino acids. J lost 10 bases, V lost 6 bases, and 13 bases had no gene match. Germline V gene data show CDR1 as MDHEN and CDR2 as SYDVKM.

The table lists this clone with a count of one. This CDR3 reads CAVFEGRDRPDTQYF. The CDR3 coding sequence is TGTGCCGTATTTGAGGGGAGGGATCGCCCAGATACGCAGTATTTT. The gene calls are TRBV28 and TRBJ2-3, with TRBD2 matching over 7 bases. Germline assignment: CDR1 MDHEN and CDR2 SYDVKM. Trimming cost V 11 bases and J 4 bases; bases outside gene matches: 15. This CDR3 spans 15 amino acids.

The chain links TRBV6-5 to TRBJ2-1, with 8 bases lining up with TRBD1. The ends lost 11 bases at V and 4 bases at J; junction bases unmatched: 10. Germline CDR1 is MNHEY and CDR2 is SVGAGI. The CDR3 extends over 14 amino acids. CDR3 coding DNA: TGTGCCGCAACCCGGGACAGGACTTACAATGAGCAGTTCTTC. Protein sequence: CAATRDRTYNEQFF.